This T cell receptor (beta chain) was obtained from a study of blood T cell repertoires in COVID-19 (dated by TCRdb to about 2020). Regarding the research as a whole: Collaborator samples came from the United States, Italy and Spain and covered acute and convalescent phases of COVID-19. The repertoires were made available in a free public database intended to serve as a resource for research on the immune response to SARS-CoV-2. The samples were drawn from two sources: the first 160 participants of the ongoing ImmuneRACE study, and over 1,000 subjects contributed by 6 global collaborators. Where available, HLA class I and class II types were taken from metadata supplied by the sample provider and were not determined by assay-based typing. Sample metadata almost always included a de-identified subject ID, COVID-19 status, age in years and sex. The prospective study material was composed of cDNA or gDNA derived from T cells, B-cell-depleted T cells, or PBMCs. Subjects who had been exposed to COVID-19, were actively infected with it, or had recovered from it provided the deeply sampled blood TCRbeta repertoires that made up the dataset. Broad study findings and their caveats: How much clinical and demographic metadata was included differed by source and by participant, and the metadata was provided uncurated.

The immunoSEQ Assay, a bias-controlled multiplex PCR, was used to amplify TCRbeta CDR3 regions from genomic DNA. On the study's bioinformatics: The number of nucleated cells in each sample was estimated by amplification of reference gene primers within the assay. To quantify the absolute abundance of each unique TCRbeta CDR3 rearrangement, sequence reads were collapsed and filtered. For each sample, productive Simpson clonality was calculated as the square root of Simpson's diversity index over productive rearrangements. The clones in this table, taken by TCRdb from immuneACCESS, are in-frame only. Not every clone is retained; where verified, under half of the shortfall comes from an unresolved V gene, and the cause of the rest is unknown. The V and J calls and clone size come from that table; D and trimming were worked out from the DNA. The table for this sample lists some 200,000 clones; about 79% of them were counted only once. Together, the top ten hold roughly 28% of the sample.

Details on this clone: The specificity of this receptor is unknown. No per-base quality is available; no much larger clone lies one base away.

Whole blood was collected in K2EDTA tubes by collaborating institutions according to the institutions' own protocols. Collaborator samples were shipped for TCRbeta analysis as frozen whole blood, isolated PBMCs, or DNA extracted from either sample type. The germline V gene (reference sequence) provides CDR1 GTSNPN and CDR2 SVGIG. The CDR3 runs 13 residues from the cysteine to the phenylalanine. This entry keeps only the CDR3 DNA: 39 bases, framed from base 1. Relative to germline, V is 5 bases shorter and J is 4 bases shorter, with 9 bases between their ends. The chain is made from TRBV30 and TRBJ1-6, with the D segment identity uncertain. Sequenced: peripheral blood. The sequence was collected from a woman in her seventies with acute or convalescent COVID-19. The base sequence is TGTGCCTGGTCCGCCGGTTATAATTCACCCCTCCACTTT. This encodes CAWSAGYNSPLHF.